This record covers a single T cell receptor (beta chain). What it recognizes is unknown. TCRdb's copy holds only in-frame clones and misses some; the assay was immunoSEQ multiplex PCR. This repertoire shows about 99,000 clones, roughly 91% found once; its top ten account for 35% to 50%. This sample was taken from a study of T cell responses to AZD1222 COVID-19 vaccine. Study-level points and caveats: Per reports, nearly half of all spike-specific TCRs target regions that are unmutated in variants. Repertoire sampling was restricted to post-peak T cell response timepoints. After two AZD1222 doses, spike-specific TCR breadth and depth rose versus day 0. The CD4 TCRs associated with vaccination extended across spike and predominated at 160-218 and 743-854.

The specimen comprised peripheral blood, sampled on day 0 of AZD1222 vaccination. The receptor's source is an adult in good health.

DNA of the CDR3: TGTGCCAGCAGCCGACAATACGTGGGGGCACATGGCTACACCTTC. It encodes CASSRQYVGAHGYTF. The V call is TRBV3-1 (or the pseudogene TRBV3-2), the J call TRBJ1-2, with a weak D call TRBD1 (6 bases). The CDR3 length is 15 residues. From germline, CDR1 is LGHDT and CDR2 YNNKEL (reference sequence). V was shortened by 4 bases and J by 6 bases, with 18 bases between the two germline ends.